The entry below gives a single T cell receptor beta chain sequence along with its context. Measured with immunoSEQ multiplex PCR; TCRdb has only the in-frame clones, and not every one. The sample has about 220,000 clones; about 86% are singletons. This record comes from a study of blood T cell repertoires in COVID-19. About the research overall: Sites in the United States, Italy and Spain provided acute and convalescent COVID-19 samples. Sources were T cells, B-cell-depleted T cells, or PBMCs; the material itself was cDNA or gDNA.

J was trimmed by 4 bases and V by 4 bases; bases with no gene match: 7. CDR1 and CDR2 from the germline V gene are MGHRA and YSYEKL. CDR3 length: 15 residues. This receptor was taken from a woman aged 50 to 60 with acute or convalescent COVID-19. Specimen: peripheral blood. The gene calls are TRBV4-1 and TRBJ2-1; 7 bases fit TRBD2. DNA for the CDR3: TGCGCCAGCAGCCGGGGCGGGAGTGGTTACAATGAGCAGTTCTTC. It translates to CASSRGGSGYNEQFF.